One and the same sample provided the 13 T cell receptor beta chains below, sequenced in a study of response to subunit inactivated influenza vaccine. TCRdb used MiXCR to reprocess the RT-PCR reads, holding one entry per CDR3 protein. The table lists 530,000 or so distinct CDR3 sequences, around 25% of them singletons. The sample consisted of CD4+ T cells sorted from PBMCs, taken more than 4 days after vaccination. These receptors originate from a man aged 50 to 59 who received an inactivated influenza vaccine.

This clonotype was detected a few times. This sequence joins TRBV20-1 and TRBJ1-1; weak D call: TRBD1 (6 bases). Between the trimmed V and J ends, which lost 0 bases and 8 bases, there was a span of 16 bases. The CDR3 is 14 residues long. CDR1 is DFQATT, CDR2 SNEGSKA, per germline (reference sequence). CDR3 amino acids: CSARDHRGQLEAFF. The CDR3 DNA reads as TGCAGTGCTAGAGATCACCGAGGACAGCTAGAAGCTTTCTTT.

This clonotype was observed a few times. The chain has TRBV6-1 and TRBJ1-6, with 7 positions matching TRBD1. The V gene end was trimmed by 5 bases and the J gene end by 8 bases; junction bases not matched to a gene: 9. The germline V gene encodes CDR1 MNHNS and CDR2 SASEGT. CDR3 size: 15 residues. CDR3 bases: TGTGCCAGCAGTCGAGGCCGACAGGGTTATTCACCCCTCCACTTT. It specifies CASSRGRQGYSPLHF.

This clonotype came up a few times. The CDR3 nucleotides read TGTGCCAGCAGCTTGGAGACCCGGGGCCGCCAATCACCCCAGCATTTT. Protein product: CASSLETRGRQSPQHF. The chain is built from TRBV5-5 and TRBJ1-5; D may be TRBD1 (5 bases). The ends were cut back, 0 bases at V and 10 bases at J, with 20 bases in the middle. Germline CDR1 SGHKS, CDR2 YYEKEE (reference sequence). The CDR3 covers 16 residues.

This clonotype was observed a handful of times. This sequence joins TRBV25-1 and TRBJ2-2, with 8 bases aligning to TRBD1. CDR3 length: 14 amino acids. J was trimmed by 4 bases and V by 3 bases; bases with no gene match: 1. Germline V gene lookup returns CDR1 MGHDK and CDR2 SYGVNS. The CDR3 loop reads CASSDRGPTGELFF. The CDR3 DNA follows: TGTGCCAGCAGTGACAGGGGGCCCACCGGGGAGCTGTTTTTT.

This clonotype was seen a handful of times. V and J are TRBV10-3 and TRBJ2-7, with TRBD2 matching 8 bases. The V segment lost 5 bases and the J segment 3 bases; nucleotides outside the gene matches: 3. The germline V gene has CDR1 ENHRY and CDR2 SYGVKD. The CDR3 loop spans 13 amino acids. The CDR3 is CAISFTSGYEQYF. CDR3 DNA: TGTGCCATCAGTTTCACTAGCGGCTACGAGCAGTACTTC.

The chain uses TRBV5-1 and TRBJ2-3; D may be TRBD1 or TRBD2 (7 bases each). The CDR3 is 19 residues long. Trimming shortened V by 4 bases and J by 1 base, and 25 bases separated the two germline ends. The V gene's germline CDR1 is SGHRS and CDR2 YFSETQ. The CDR3 loop reads CASSQRGRGLKARTDTQYF. CDR3 in DNA: TGCGCCAGCAGCCAGCGGGGCAGGGGGTTGAAGGCCCGCACAGATACGCAGTATTTT.

This chain links TRBV12-3 or TRBV12-4 with TRBJ2-2; D possibly corresponds to TRBD2 (7 bases). The CDR3 is 16 amino acids. The ends were cut back, 3 bases at V and 4 bases at J, with 15 bases in the middle. The CDR3: CASSFGGGLGTGELFF. The CDR3 DNA sequence: TGTGCCAGCAGTTTTGGGGGGGGGCTAGGCACCGGGGAGCTGTTTTTT.

This clonotype was observed at least ten times. The chain recombines TRBV5-1 with TRBJ2-7; 9 positions match TRBD1. In germline, CDR1 is SGHRS, CDR2 YFSETQ. Trimming removed 0 bases from V and 1 base from J; junction bases left unmatched: 2. The CDR3 totals 15 residues. The CDR3: CASSLGGTGSYEQYF. In DNA form, the CDR3 reads TGCGCCAGCAGCTTGGGCGGGACAGGGTCCTACGAGCAGTACTTC. The full variable domain, with the rest looked up from reference TRBV5-1 and TRBJ2-7, is KAGVTQTPRYLIKTRGQQVTLSCSPISGHRSVSWYQQTPGQGLQFLFEYFSETQRNKGNFPGRFSGRQFSNSRSEMNVSTLELGDSALYLCASSLGGTGSYEQYFGPGTRLTVT.

The chain is built from TRBV6-5 and TRBJ1-6; a weak D match, TRBD1 (5 bases). V lost 7 bases and J 9 bases, leaving 16 bases between the germline ends. Germline V CDR1 and CDR2: MNHEY, SVGAGI. CDR3 length: 14 amino acids. The CDR3, as DNA: TGTGCCAGCAATTTTGCAGGGAGGGGTTCACCCCTCCACTTT. It specifies CASNFAGRGSPLHF.

V usage is TRBV10-2 and J usage is TRBJ2-7; D gene unclear. V lost 0 bases to trimming and J lost 3 bases, with 18 bases between them. CDR1 is WSHSY and CDR2 is SAAADI in the germline V gene. The CDR3 has 17 residues. CDR3 in DNA: TGCGCCAGCAGTGAGTCGACTCGTTGGAGCCTTTTCTACGAGCAGTACTTC. This encodes CASSESTRWSLFYEQYF.

The rearrangement joins TRBV28 to TRBJ2-3; TRBD2 matches at 8 bases. The length of the CDR3 is 16 residues. Germline lookup yields CDR1 MDHEN and CDR2 SYDVKM. V lost 5 bases to trimming and J lost 2 bases; unmatched junction nucleotides: 9. Written as DNA, the CDR3 is TGTGCCAGCAGTGACCTAGCGGGTGGAATCACAGATACGCAGTATTTT. Translated: CASSDLAGGITDTQYF. Looking up the rest from reference TRBV28 and TRBJ2-3 gives the full variable domain: DVKVTQSSRYLVKRTGEKVFLECVQDMDHENMFWYRQDPGLGLRLIYFSYDVKMKEKGDIPEGYSVSREKKERFSLILESASTNQTSMYLCASSDLAGGITDTQYFGPGTRLTVL.

The chain combines TRBV5-1 with TRBJ1-5; 7 bases are shared with TRBD1. Trimming took 3 bases from V and 5 from J; bases not matched to a gene: 2. CDR3 size: 13 residues. Per germline, CDR1 SGHRS and CDR2 YFSETQ. CDR3 protein: CASSSGGDQPQHF. CDR3 bases: TGCGCCAGCAGCTCAGGGGGGGATCAGCCCCAGCATTTT. The full variable domain, with the rest looked up from reference TRBV5-1 and TRBJ1-5, is KAGVTQTPRYLIKTRGQQVTLSCSPISGHRSVSWYQQTPGQGLQFLFEYFSETQRNKGNFPGRFSGRQFSNSRSEMNVSTLELGDSALYLCASSSGGDQPQHFGDGTRLSIL.

This clonotype has a handful of counts. V usage is TRBV20-1 and J usage is TRBJ1-2, with a possible D match to TRBD1 (5 bases). The CDR3 loop spans 13 amino acids. Trimming took off 0 bases at V and 8 bases at J, with 13 bases between the two ends. Germline V gene sequence: CDR1 DFQATT, CDR2 SNEGSKA (reference sequence). The CDR3 region is CSAREGGMVGYTF. The DNA for the CDR3 is TGCAGTGCTAGAGAGGGGGGGATGGTAGGCTACACCTTC.